What follows is one TCR beta chain and its context. Its antigen remains unidentified. PCR amplification relied on 60 Vbeta primers (plus 13 Jbeta primers). This table comes from immunoSEQ multiplex PCR, and its TCRdb copy is limited to in-frame clones, with some not included. The sample holds over 150,000 clones, 60% to 85% seen once. This record belongs to a study of cytomegalovirus exposure and HLA in healthy donors. Trimming took 3 bases from V and 7 from J; bases not matched to a gene: 8. Germline CDR1 and CDR2: LNHDA and SQIVND (reference sequence). The CDR3 has 15 residues. The study's findings and limits: Reports indicate that TCR beta sequences accurately predicted the HLA-A and HLA-B alleles of most subjects. Reported performance of the classifier showed diagnosis of cytomegalovirus status with high specificity and sensitivity.

This rearrangement joins TRBV19 to TRBJ2-2, with TRBD1 matching over 7 bases. Sequencing input: PBMCs. This receptor was obtained from a woman aged 18 to 35 in good health and CMV-seronegative. The CDR3 sequence is CASSIGRGLGGELFF. For the CDR3, the DNA is TGTGCCAGTAGTATTGGTAGGGGGCTTGGCGGGGAGCTGTTTTTT.